The next 3 T cell receptor beta chains were all read from a single sample in a study of neoadjuvant anti-PD-1 for oral cavity cancer. Profiling relied on immunoSEQ multiplex PCR, and the TCRdb table lists in-frame clones only, not all of them. The data hold about 14,000 clones, with roughly 70% observed a single time. Time point defined: after neoadjuvant nivolumab, at surgical resection. The sample here was PBMCs, taken after nivolumab (anti-PD-1) treatment. The receptors come from a person aged 35-79 years with oral cavity squamous cell carcinoma.

V and J are TRBV4-1 and TRBJ2-3, with 7 bases aligning to TRBD2. The trim removed 1 base at V and 5 bases at J, leaving 9 bases unmatched. Germline V CDR1 and CDR2: MGHRA, YSYEKL. The CDR3 covers 16 residues. CDR3: CASSQVGRGGGDTQYF. In DNA, the CDR3 is TGCGCCAGCAGCCAAGTAGGGCGGGGCGGGGGAGATACGCAGTATTTT.

V gene TRBV7-7 combines with J gene TRBJ2-5; the D gene is possibly TRBD2 (6 bases). The CDR3 is made up of 16 amino acids. Germline loops: CDR1 SSHAT, CDR2 FNYEAQ (reference sequence). V gave up 1 base and J gave up 1 base, with 13 bases separating them. The CDR3 region is CASSLGLGSGQETQYF. CDR3 sequence (DNA): TGTGCCAGCAGCTTAGGGCTTGGTAGCGGCCAAGAGACCCAGTACTTC.

The chain combines TRBV29-1 with TRBJ2-2, with TRBD2 matching over 12 bases. V lost 4 bases and J lost 5; bases outside the gene matches: 8. From germline, CDR1 is SQVTM and CDR2 ANQGSEA. The CDR3 contains 16 residues. The CDR3 spells CSVVGVGTSGTGELFF. The CDR3 DNA reads as TGCAGCGTTGTAGGGGTCGGGACTAGCGGGACCGGGGAGCTGTTTTTT.